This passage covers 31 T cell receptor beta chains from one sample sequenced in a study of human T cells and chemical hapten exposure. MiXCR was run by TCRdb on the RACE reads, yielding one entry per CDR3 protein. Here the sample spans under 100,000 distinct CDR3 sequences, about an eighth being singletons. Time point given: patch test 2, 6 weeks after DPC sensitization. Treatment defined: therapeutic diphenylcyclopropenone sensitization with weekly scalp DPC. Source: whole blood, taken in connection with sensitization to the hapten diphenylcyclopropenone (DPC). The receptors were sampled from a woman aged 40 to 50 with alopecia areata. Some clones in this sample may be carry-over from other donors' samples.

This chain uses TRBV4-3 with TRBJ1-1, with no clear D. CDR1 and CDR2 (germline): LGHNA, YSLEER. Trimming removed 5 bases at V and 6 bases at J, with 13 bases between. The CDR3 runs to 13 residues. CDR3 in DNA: TGCGCCAGCAGCTACGGGGTAACCTCTGAAGCTTTCTTT. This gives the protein CASSYGVTSEAFF.

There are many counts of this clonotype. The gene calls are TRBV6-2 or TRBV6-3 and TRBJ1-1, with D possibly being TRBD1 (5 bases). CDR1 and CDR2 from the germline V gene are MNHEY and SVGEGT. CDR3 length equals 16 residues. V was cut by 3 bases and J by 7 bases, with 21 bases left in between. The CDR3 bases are TGTGCCAGCAGTTATGATCGCGCGGAGCTGAGGGGTGAAGCTTTCTTT. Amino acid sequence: CASSYDRAELRGEAFF.

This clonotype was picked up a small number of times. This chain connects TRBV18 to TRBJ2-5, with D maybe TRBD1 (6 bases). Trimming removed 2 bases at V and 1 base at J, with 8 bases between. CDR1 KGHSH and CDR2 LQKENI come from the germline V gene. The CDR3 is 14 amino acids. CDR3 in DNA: TGTGCCAGCTCACCAACAGGGCTCCAAGAGACCCAGTACTTC. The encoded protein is CASSPTGLQETQYF.

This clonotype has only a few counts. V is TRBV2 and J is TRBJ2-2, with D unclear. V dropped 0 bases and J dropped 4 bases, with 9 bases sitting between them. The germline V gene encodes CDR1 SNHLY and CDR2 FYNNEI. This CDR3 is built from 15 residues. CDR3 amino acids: CASSEAGRSTGELFF. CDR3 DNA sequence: TGTGCCAGCAGTGAAGCGGGCAGAAGCACCGGGGAGCTGTTTTTT.

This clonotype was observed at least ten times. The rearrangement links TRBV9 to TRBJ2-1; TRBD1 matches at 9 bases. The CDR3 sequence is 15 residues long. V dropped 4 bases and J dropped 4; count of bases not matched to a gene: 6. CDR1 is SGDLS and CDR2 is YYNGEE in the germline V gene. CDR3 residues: CASSPWGQGYNEQFF. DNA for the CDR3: TGTGCCAGCAGCCCGTGGGGACAGGGTTACAATGAGCAGTTCTTC. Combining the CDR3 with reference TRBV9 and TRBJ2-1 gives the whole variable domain DSGVTQTPKHLITATGQRVTLRCSPRSGDLSVYWYQQSLDQGLQFLIQYYNGEERAKGNILERFSAQQFPDLHSELNLSSLELGDSALYFCASSPWGQGYNEQFFGPGTRLTVL.

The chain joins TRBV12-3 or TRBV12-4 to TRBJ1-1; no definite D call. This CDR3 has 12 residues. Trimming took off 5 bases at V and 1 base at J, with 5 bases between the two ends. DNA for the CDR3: TGTGCCAGCAGTCTCTGGAACACTGAAGCTTTCTTT. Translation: CASSLWNTEAFF.

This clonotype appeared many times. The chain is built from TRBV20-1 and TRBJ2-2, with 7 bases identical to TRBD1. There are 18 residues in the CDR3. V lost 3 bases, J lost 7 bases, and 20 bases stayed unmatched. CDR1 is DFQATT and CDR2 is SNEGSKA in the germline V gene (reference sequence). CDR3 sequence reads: CSARSPPTRTGGGGELFF. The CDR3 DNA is TGCAGTGCTAGGTCGCCCCCTACCCGGACAGGCGGAGGCGGGGAGCTGTTTTTT.

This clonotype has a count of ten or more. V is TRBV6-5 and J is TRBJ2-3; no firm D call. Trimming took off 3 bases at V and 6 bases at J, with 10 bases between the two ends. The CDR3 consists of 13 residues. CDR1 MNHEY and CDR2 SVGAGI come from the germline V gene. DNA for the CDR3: TGTGCCAGCAGTTATACCGCCATGGATACGCAGTATTTT. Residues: CASSYTAMDTQYF.

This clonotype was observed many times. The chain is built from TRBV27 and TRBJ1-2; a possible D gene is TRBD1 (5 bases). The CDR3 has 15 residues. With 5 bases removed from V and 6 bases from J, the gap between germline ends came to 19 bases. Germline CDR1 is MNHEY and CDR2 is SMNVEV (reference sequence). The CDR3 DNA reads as TGTGCCAGCAGTCCACGGGAGGGGTTGAACCATGGCTACACCTTC. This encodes CASSPREGLNHGYTF.

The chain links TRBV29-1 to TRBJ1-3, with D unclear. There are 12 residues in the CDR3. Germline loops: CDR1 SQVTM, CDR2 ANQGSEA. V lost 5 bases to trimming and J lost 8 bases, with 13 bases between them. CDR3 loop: CSVSREGDTIYF. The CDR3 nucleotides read TGCAGCGTTAGTCGTGAAGGCGACACCATATATTTT.

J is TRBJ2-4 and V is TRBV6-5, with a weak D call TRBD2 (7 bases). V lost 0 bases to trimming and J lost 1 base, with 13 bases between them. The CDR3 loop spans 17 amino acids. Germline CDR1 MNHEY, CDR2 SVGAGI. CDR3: CASSYSGGEGAKNIQYF. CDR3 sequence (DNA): TGTGCCAGCAGTTACTCAGGGGGGGAGGGGGCCAAAAACATTCAGTACTTC.

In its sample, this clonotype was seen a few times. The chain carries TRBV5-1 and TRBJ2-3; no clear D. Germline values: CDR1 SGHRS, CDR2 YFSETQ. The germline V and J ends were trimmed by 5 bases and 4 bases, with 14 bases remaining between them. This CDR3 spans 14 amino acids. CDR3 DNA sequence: TGCGCCAGCAGTTTGACTGCAGGCCCAGATACGCAGTATTTT. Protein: CASSLTAGPDTQYF.

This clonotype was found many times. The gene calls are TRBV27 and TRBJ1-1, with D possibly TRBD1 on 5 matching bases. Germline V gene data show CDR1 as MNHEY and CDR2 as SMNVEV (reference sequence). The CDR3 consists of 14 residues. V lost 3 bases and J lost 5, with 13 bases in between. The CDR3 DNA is TGTGCCAGCAGTTTCGTCTTTGGGGGGACTGAAGCTTTCTTT. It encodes CASSFVFGGTEAFF.

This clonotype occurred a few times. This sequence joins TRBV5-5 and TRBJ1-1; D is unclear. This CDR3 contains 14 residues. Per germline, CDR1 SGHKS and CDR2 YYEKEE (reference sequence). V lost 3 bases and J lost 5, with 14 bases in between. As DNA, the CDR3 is TGTGCCAGCAGCTCTGGATCCGGTAGGACTGAAGCTTTCTTT. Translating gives CASSSGSGRTEAFF.

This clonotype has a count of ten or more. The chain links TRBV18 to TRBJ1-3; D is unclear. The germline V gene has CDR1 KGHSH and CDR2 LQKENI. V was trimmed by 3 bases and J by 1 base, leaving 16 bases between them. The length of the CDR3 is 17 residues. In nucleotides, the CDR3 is TGTGCCAGCTCACCTTTTCCGTCTGACAAGTCTGGAAACACCATATATTTT. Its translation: CASSPFPSDKSGNTIYF.

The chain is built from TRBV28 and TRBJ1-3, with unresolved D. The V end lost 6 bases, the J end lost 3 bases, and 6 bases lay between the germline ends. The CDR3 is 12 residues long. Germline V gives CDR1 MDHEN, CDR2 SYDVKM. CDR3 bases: TGTGCCAGCAGCCCCAATGGAAACACCATATATTTT. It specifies CASSPNGNTIYF.

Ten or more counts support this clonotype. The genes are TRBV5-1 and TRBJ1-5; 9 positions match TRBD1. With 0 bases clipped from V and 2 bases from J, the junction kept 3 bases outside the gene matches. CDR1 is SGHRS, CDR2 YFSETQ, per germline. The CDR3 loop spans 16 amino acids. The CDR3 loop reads CASSLGDREGNQPQHF. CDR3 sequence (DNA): TGCGCCAGCAGCTTGGGGGACAGGGAGGGCAATCAGCCCCAGCATTTT.

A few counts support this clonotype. The CDR3 DNA reads as TGTGCCAGCAGCTTAGAGGTCAGGGGCTCACCCCTCCACTTT. This gives the protein CASSLEVRGSPLHF. This chain links TRBV13 with TRBJ1-6; possibly TRBD1 for D (6 bases). The CDR3 sequence is 14 residues long. Per the germline V gene, CDR1 is PRHDT and CDR2 is FYEKMQ (reference sequence). Deletions cut 1 base from V and 10 bases from J, with 11 bases between. Full variable domain (remainder filled in from reference TRBV13 and TRBJ1-6): AAGVIQSPRHLIKEKRETATLKCYPIPRHDTVYWYQQGPGQDPQFLISFYEKMQSDKGSIPDRFSAQQFSDYHSELNMSSLELGDSALYFCASSLEVRGSPLHFGNGTRLTVT.

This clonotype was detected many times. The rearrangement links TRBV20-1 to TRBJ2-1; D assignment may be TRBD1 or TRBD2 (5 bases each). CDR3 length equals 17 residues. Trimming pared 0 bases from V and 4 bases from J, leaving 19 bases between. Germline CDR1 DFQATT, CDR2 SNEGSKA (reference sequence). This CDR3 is CSARDLLAGGWYNEQFF. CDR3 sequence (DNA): TGCAGTGCTAGAGATCTCTTAGCTGGGGGTTGGTACAATGAGCAGTTCTTC.

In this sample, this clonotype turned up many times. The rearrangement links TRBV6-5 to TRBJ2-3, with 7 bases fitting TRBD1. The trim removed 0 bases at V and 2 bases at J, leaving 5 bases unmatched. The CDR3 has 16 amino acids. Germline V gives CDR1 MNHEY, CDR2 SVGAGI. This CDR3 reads CASSYSARGTTDTQYF. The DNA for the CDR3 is TGTGCCAGCAGTTACTCAGCCAGGGGGACCACAGATACGCAGTATTTT.

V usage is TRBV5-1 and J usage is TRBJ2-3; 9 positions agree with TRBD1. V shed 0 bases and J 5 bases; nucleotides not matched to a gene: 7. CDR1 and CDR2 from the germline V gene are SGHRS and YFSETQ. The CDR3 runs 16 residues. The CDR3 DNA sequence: TGCGCCAGCAGCTTGGTACCCCCGGGACAGGGAGATACGCAGTATTTT. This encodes CASSLVPPGQGDTQYF.

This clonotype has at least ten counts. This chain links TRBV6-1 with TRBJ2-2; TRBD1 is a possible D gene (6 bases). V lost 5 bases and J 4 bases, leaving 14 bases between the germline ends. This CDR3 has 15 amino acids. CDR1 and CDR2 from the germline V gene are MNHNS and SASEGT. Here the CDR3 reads CASSQGLVSTGELFF. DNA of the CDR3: TGTGCCAGCAGTCAGGGGCTAGTTAGCACCGGGGAGCTGTTTTTT.

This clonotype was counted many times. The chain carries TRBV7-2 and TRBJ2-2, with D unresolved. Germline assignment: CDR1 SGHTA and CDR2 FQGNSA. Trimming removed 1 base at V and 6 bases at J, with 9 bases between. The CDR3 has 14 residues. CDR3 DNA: TGTGCCAGCAGCTTAGATAGCCGAGCCGGGGAGCTGTTTTTT. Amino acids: CASSLDSRAGELFF. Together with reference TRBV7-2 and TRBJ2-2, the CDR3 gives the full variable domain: GAGVSQSPSNKVTEKGKDVELRCDPISGHTALYWYRQSLGQGLEFLIYFQGNSAPDKSGLPSDRFSAERTGGSVSTLTIQRTQQEDSAVYLCASSLDSRAGELFFGEGSRLTVL.

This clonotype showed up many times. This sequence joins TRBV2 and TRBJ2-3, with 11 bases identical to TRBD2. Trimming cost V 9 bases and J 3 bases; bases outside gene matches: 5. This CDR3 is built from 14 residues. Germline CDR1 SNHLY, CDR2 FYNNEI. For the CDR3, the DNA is TGTGCCAGTCAACTAGCGGGGGAGACAGATACGCAGTATTTT. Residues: CASQLAGETDTQYF. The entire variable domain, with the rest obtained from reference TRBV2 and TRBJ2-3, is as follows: EPEVTQTPSHQVTQMGQEVILRCVPISNHLYFYWYRQILGQKVEFLVSFYNNEISEKSEIFDDQFSVERPDGSNFTLKIRSTKLEDSAMYFCASQLAGETDTQYFGPGTRLTVL.

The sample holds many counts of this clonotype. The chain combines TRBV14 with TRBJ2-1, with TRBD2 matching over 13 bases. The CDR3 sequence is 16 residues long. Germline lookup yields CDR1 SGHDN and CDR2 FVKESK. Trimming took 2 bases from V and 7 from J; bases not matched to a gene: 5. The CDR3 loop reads CASSQPGLAGINEQFF. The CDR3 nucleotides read TGTGCCAGCAGCCAACCGGGACTAGCGGGAATAAATGAGCAGTTCTTC.

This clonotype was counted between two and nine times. Here the CDR3 reads CASSPSLYAEAFF. The CDR3 DNA sequence: TGTGCCAGCAGCCCATCGCTTTATGCTGAAGCTTTCTTT. The V and J genes are TRBV3-1 and TRBJ1-1; D is unresolved. This CDR3 contains 13 residues. The V gene's germline CDR1 is LGHDT and CDR2 YNNKEL (reference sequence). The ends were cut back, 4 bases at V and 6 bases at J, with 12 bases in the middle.

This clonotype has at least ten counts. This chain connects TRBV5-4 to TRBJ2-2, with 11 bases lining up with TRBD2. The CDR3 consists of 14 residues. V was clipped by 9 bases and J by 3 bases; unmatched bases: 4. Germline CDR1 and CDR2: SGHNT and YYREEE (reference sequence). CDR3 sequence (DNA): TGTGCCACCGGGACTAGCGGATACACCGGGGAGCTGTTTTTT. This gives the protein CATGTSGYTGELFF.

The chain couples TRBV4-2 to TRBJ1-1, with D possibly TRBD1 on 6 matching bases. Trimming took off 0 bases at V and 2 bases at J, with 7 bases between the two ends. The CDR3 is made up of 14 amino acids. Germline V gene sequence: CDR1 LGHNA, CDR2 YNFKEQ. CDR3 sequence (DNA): TGTGCCAGCAGCCAAGAACAGGGAAACACTGAAGCTTTCTTT. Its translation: CASSQEQGNTEAFF.

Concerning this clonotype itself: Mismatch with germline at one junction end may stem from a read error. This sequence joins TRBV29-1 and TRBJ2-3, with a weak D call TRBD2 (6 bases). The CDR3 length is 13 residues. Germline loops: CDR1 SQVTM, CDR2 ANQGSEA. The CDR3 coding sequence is TGCAGCGTTTCGGAGGGAGGCACAGATACGCAATATTTT. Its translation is CSVSEGGTDTQYF.

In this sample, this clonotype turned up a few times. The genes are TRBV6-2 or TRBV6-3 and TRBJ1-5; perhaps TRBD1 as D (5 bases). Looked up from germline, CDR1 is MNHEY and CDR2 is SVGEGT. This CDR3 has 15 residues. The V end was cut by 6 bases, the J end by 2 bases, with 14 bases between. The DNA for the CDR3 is TGTGCCAGCAGCTCACGGGGCGCGGGCAATCAGCCCCAGCATTTT. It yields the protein CASSSRGAGNQPQHF.

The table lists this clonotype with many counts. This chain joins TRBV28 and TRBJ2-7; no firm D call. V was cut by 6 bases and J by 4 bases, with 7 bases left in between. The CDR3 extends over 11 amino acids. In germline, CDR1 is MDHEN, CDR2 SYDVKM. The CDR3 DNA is TGTGCCAGCAGCCGGACGTACGAGCAGTACTTC. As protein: CASSRTYEQYF.